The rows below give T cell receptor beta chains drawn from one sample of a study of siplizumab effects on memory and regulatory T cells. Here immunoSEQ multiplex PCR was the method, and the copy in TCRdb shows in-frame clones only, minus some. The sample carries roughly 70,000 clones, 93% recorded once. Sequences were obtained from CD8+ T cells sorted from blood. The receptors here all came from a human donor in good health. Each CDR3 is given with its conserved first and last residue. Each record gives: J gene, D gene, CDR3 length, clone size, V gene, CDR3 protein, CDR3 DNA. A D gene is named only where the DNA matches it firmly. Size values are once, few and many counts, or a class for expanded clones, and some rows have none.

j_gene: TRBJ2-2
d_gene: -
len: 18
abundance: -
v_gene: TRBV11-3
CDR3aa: CAIKTGPTAIASPGELFF
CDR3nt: TGTGCCATAAAGACGGGACCAACCGCCATTGCCTCCCCCGGGGAGCTGTTTTTT

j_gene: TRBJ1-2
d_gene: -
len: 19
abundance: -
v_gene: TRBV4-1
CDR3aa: CASSQDTPGSLVLVEGYTF
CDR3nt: TGCGCCAGCAGCCAAGACACCCCGGGATCCCTGGTCCTAGTTGAGGGCTACACCTTC

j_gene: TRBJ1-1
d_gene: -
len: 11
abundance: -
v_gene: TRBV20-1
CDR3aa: CSAQLNTEAFF
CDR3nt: TGCAGTGCTCAACTGAACACTGAAGCTTTCTTT

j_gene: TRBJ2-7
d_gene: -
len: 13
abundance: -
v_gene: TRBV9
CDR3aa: CASSVYQGGEQYF
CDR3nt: TGTGCCAGCAGCGTATACCAGGGAGGCGAGCAGTACTTC

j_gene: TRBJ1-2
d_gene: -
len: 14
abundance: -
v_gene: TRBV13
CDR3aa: CASSPGPPHQGYTF
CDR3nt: TGTGCCAGCAGCCCCGGGCCGCCGCACCAGGGCTACACCTTC

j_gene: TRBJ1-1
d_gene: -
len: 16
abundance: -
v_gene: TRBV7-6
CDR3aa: CASSLFAGTETNEAFF
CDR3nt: TGTGCCAGCAGCTTATTCGCCGGGACGGAAACCAATGAAGCTTTCTTT

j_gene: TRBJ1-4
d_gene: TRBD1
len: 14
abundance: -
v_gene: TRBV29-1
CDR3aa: CSVEVATGEEKLFF
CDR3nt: TGCAGCGTTGAAGTGGCGACAGGGGAGGAAAAACTGTTTTTT

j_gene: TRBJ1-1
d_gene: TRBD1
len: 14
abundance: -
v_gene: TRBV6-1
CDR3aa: CASSEGQENTEAFF
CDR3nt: TGTGCCAGCAGCGAGGGACAGGAGAACACTGAAGCTTTCTTT

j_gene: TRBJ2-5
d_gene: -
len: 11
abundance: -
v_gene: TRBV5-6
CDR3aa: CASSLMETQYF
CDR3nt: TGTGCCAGCAGCTTGATGGAGACCCAGTACTTC

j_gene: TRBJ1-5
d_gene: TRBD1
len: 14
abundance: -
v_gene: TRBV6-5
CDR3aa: CASSFVGDSQPQHF
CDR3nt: TGTGCCAGCAGTTTTGTGGGGGACAGTCAGCCCCAGCATTTT

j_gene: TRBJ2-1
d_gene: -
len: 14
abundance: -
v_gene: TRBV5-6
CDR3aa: CASSLATGYNEQFF
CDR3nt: TGTGCCAGCAGCTTAGCCACAGGGTACAATGAGCAGTTCTTC

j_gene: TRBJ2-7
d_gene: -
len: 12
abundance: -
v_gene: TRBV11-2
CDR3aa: CASSLTGLGQYF
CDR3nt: TGTGCCAGCAGCCTGACAGGCCTAGGGCAGTACTTC

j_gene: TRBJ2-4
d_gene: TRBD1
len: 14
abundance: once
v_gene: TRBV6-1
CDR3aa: CASSLGTGGNIQYF
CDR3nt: TGTGCCAGCAGTCTCGGGACAGGTGGGAACATTCAGTACTTC

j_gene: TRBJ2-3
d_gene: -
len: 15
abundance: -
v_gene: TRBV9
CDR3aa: CASSDRTGSTDTQYF
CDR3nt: TGTGCCAGCAGCGACCGTACAGGGAGCACAGATACGCAGTATTTT

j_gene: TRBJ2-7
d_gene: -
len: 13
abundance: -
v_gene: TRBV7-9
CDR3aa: CASSPGAPYEQYF
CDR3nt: TGTGCCAGCAGCCCCGGGGCGCCCTACGAGCAGTACTTC

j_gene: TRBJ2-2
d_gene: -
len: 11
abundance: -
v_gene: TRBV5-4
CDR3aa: CASSLAGELFF
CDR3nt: TGTGCCAGCAGCTTGGCCGGGGAGCTGTTTTTT

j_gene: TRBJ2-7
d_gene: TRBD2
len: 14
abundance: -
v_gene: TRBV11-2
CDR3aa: CASSQLAGGREQYF
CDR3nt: TGTGCCAGCAGCCAACTAGCGGGGGGGCGAGAGCAGTACTTC

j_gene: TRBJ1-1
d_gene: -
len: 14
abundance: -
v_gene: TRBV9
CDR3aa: CASSVEGMNTEAFF
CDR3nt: TGTGCCAGCAGCGTGGAGGGTATGAACACTGAAGCTTTCTTT

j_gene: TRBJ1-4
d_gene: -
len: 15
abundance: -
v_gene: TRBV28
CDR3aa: CASSLEDGEAEKLFF
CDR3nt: TGTGCCAGCAGTTTGGAGGACGGGGAGGCTGAAAAACTGTTTTTT

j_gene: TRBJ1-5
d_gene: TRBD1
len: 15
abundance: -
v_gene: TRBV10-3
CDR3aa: CAISESGQGNQPQHF
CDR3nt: TGTGCCATCAGTGAGTCGGGACAGGGGAATCAGCCCCAGCATTTT

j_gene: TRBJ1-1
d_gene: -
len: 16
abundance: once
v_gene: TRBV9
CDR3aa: CASSVEGVLSGSEAFF
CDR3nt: TGTGCCAGCAGCGTAGAGGGGGTCTTAAGCGGCTCTGAAGCTTTCTTT

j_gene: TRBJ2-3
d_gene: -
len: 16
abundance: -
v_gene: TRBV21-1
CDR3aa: CANRVRGGTSTDTQYF
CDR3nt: TGTGCCAACCGGGTTAGGGGGGGCACGAGCACAGATACGCAGTATTTT

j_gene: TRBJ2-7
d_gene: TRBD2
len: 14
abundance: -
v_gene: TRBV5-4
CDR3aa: CATTKRGSLYEQYF
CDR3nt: TGTGCCACGACTAAGCGGGGGTCTTTGTACGAGCAGTACTTC

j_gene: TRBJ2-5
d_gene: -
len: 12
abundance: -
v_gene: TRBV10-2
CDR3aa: CASSELQETQYF
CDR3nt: TGCGCCAGCAGTGAGTTACAAGAGACCCAGTACTTC

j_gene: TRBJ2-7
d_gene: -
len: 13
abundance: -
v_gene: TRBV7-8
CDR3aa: CASSRTGPYEQYF
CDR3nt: TGTGCCAGCAGCCGGACCGGGCCTTACGAGCAGTACTTC

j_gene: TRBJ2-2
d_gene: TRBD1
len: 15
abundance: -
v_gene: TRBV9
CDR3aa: CASSVTGGGTGELFF
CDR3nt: TGTGCCAGCAGCGTAACAGGGGGCGGCACCGGGGAGCTGTTTTTT

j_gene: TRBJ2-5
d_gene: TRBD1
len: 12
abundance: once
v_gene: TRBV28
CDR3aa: CASNDRGETQYF
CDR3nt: TGTGCCAGCAACGACAGGGGAGAGACCCAGTACTTC

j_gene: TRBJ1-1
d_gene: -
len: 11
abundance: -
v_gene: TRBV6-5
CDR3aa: CASSFKAEAFF
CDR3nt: TGTGCCAGCAGTTTTAAGGCTGAAGCTTTCTTT

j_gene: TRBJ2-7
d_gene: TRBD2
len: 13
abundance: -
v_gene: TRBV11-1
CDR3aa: CASSYGGVSEQYF
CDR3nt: TGTGCCAGCAGCTACGGGGGGGTGAGCGAGCAGTACTTC

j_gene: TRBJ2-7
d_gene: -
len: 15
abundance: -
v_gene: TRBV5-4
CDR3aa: CASSFGLSSSYEQYF
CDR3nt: TGTGCCAGCAGCTTCGGACTATCGAGCTCCTACGAGCAGTACTTC

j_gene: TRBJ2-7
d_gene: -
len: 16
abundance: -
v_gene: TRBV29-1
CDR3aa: CSVQPNPGPQHYEQYF
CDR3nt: TGCAGCGTCCAACCCAACCCGGGACCCCAACACTACGAGCAGTACTTC

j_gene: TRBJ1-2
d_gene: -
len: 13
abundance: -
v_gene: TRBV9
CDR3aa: CASSVRDLDGYTF
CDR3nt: TGTGCCAGCAGCGTTAGGGATTTGGATGGCTACACCTTC

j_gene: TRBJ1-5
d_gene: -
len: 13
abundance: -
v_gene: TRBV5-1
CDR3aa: CASSLGPHQPQHF
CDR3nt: TGCGCCAGCAGCTTGGGCCCCCATCAGCCCCAGCATTTT

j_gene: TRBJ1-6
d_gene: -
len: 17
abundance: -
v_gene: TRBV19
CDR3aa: CASSIGRQAAGNSPLHF
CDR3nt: TGTGCCAGTAGTATAGGTAGACAGGCCGCCGGGAATTCACCCCTCCACTTT

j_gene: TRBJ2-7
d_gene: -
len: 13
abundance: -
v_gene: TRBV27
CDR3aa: CASSDAQGYEQYF
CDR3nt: TGTGCCAGCAGTGACGCACAGGGCTACGAGCAGTACTTC

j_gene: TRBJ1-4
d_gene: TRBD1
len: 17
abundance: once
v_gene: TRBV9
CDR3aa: CASSVEGQGWTNEKLFF
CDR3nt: TGTGCCAGCAGCGTAGAGGGACAGGGTTGGACTAATGAAAAACTGTTTTTT

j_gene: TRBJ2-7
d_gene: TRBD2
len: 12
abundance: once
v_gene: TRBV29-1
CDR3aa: CSVGGVSYEQYF
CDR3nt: TGCAGCGTGGGGGGGGTGTCCTACGAGCAGTACTTC

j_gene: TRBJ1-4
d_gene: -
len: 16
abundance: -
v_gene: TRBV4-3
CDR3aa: CASSPWDGTTNEKLFF
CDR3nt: TGCGCCAGCAGCCCGTGGGACGGGACAACTAATGAAAAACTGTTTTTT

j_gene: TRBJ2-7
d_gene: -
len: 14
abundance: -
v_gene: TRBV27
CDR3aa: CASSLESPFYEQYF
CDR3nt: TGTGCCAGCAGCCTCGAGTCTCCCTTCTACGAGCAGTACTTC

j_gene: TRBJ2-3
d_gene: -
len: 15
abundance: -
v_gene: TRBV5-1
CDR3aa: CASSLAQGEADTQYF
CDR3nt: TGCGCCAGCAGCTTGGCACAGGGTGAGGCAGATACGCAGTATTTT

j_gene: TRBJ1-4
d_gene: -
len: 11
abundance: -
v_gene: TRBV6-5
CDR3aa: CASRSNEKLFF
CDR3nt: TGTGCCAGCAGGAGTAATGAAAAACTGTTTTTT

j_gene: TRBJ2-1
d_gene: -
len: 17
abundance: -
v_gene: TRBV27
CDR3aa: CASSLSGGPLPYNEQFF
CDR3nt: TGTGCCAGCAGTTTATCTGGCGGGCCCCTCCCCTACAATGAGCAGTTCTTC

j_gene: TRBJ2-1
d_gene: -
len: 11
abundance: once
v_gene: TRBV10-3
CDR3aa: CAISEGMEQFF
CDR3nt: TGTGCCATCAGTGAGGGAATGGAGCAGTTCTTC

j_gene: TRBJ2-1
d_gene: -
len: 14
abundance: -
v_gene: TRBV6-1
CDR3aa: CASSEWQAAIEQFF
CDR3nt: TGTGCCAGCAGTGAATGGCAGGCAGCTATCGAGCAGTTCTTC

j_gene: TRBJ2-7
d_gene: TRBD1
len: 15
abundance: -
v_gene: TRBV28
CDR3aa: CASSPWDRGRPEQYF
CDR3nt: TGTGCCAGCAGTCCCTGGGACAGGGGCCGCCCCGAGCAGTACTTC

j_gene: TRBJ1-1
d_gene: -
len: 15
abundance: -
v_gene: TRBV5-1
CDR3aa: CASRSHSGGGTEAFF
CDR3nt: TGCGCCAGCAGGTCCCACTCGGGAGGGGGCACTGAAGCTTTCTTT

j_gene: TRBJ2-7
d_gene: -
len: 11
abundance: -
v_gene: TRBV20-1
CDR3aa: CSARDYYEQYF
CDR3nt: TGCAGTGCTAGAGATTACTACGAGCAGTACTTC

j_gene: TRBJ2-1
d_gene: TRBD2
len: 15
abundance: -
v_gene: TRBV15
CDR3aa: CATSTRGDQYNEQFF
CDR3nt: TGTGCCACCAGCACACGGGGGGACCAGTACAATGAGCAGTTCTTC

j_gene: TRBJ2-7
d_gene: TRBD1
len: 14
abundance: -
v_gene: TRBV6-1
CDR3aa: CASSEGDSSYEQYF
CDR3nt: TGTGCCAGCAGTGAAGGGGACAGCTCCTACGAGCAGTACTTC

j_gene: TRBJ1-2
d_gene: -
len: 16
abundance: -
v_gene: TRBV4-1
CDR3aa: CASSQDIDPTDYGYTF
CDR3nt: TGCGCCAGCAGCCAAGATATCGACCCAACCGACTATGGCTACACCTTC

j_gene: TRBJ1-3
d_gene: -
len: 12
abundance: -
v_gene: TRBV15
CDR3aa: CATSRVGNTIYF
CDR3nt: TGTGCCACCTCCCGGGTGGGAAACACCATATATTTT

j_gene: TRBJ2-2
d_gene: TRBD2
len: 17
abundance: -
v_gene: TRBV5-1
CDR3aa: CASTLGMAGEYTGELFF
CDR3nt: TGCGCCAGCACCTTGGGGATGGCGGGGGAGTACACCGGGGAGCTGTTTTTT

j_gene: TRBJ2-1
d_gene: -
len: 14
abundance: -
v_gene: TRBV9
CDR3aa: CASSVDSAYNEQFF
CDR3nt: TGTGCCAGCAGCGTCGACTCAGCGTACAATGAGCAGTTCTTC

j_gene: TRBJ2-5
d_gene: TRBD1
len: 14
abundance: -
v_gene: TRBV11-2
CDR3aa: CASSPPVQGETQYF
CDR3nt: TGTGCCAGCAGCCCCCCGGTACAGGGGGAGACCCAGTACTTC

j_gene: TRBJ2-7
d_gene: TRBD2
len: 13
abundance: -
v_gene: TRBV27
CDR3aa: CASTLAGGHEQYF
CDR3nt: TGTGCCAGCACCCTAGCGGGGGGCCACGAGCAGTACTTC

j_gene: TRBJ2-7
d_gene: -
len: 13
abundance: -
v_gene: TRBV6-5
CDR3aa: CASSYGVSYEQYF
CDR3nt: TGTGCCAGCAGTTACGGGGTTTCCTACGAGCAGTACTTC

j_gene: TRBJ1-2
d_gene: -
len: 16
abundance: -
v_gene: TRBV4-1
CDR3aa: CASSQDEIEYNYGYTF
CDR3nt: TGCGCCAGCAGCCAAGATGAGATAGAATATAACTATGGCTACACCTTC

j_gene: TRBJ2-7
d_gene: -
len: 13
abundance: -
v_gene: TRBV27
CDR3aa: CASSWGGPYEQYF
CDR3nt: TGTGCCAGCAGTTGGGGGGGCCCGTACGAGCAGTACTTC

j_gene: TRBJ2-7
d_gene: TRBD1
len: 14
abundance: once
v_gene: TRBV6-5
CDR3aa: CASSYWTGGDEQYF
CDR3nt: TGTGCCAGCAGTTACTGGACAGGGGGCGACGAGCAGTACTTC

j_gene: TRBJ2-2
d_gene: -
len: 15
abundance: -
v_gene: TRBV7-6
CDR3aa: CASSLGDTNTGELFF
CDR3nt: TGTGCCAGCAGCTTAGGGGACACCAATACCGGGGAGCTGTTTTTT